One sample yielded the 32 T cell receptor beta chains listed below, sequenced in a study of patients and donors after allogeneic stem cell transplantation (TCRdb year 2020). Receptor amplification or capture employed RT-PCR. Sequenced on a NextSeq 550. The public reads were quality trimmed at Q25 with fastp and then assembled into clones with MiXCR by TCRdb, keeping productive beta chains. For every CDR3 protein sequence, its rows merge into one entry that carries the most common genes and DNA. The sample table contains approximately 200,000 distinct CDR3 sequences; only one count was recorded for less than 50% of them. Together, the top ten hold approximately 10% of the sample. What was sequenced was blood, either unsorted or a sorted T cell fraction (not recorded which). The source is a human donor who was either an allogeneic HSCT recipient or a stem cell or donor lymphocyte infusion donor (not recorded which). It is not recorded whose cells these are; they may come from a transplant donor.

The chain combines TRBV5-4 with TRBJ1-6, with a weak D call TRBD1 (6 bases). The CDR3 runs to 15 residues. From germline, CDR1 is SGHNT and CDR2 YYREEE (reference sequence). The germline V and J ends were trimmed by 2 bases and 13 bases, with 19 bases remaining between them. Here the CDR3 DNA reads TGTGCCAGCAGCTTTAGTTCAGGGGCGCGGGAGCCCCTCCACTTT. Translated, it gives CASSFSSGAREPLHF.

This clonotype was detected a few times. The chain joins TRBV30 to TRBJ1-5, with 7 bases matching TRBD1. V dropped 2 bases and J dropped 5; count of bases not matched to a gene: 3. Germline V CDR1 and CDR2: GTSNPN, SVGIG (reference sequence). This CDR3 is 13 amino acids long. CDR3 DNA: TGTGCCTGGAGTCGGGACAGAGATCAGCCCCAGCATTTT. Translation: CAWSRDRDQPQHF.

This clonotype was seen only a few times. The chain is built from TRBV12-3 or TRBV12-4 and TRBJ1-1; 8 nucleotides agree with TRBD1. CDR3 size: 15 residues. The ends lost 5 bases at V and 3 bases at J; junction bases unmatched: 8. CDR3 nucleotide sequence: TGTGCCAGCAGTCGGGGAGACAGGGGTGACACTGAAGCTTTCTTT. This translates into CASSRGDRGDTEAFF.

The J gene is TRBJ2-7, the V gene TRBV4-1; tentatively, D is TRBD1 or TRBD2 (5 bases each). In germline, CDR1 is MGHRA, CDR2 YSYEKL. V gave up 0 bases and J gave up 4 bases, with 16 bases separating them. The CDR3 sequence is 16 residues long. The CDR3, as DNA: TGCGCCAGCAGCCAAGACACGGGACCTCCTTTATACGAGCAGTACTTC. It yields the protein CASSQDTGPPLYEQYF.

This clonotype was found a few times. The V gene is TRBV12-3 or TRBV12-4, the J gene TRBJ1-6; no reliable D call. The V gene lost 3 bases and the J gene lost 7 bases, with 19 bases spanning the gap. There are 17 residues in the CDR3. The chain's CDR3 is CASSFGPRANRNSPLHF. Written as DNA, the CDR3 is TGTGCCAGCAGTTTTGGGCCCCGGGCTAACAGAAATTCACCCCTCCACTTT.

This clonotype has only a few counts. The chain uses TRBV20-1 and TRBJ2-1, with 13 bases matching TRBD2. The CDR3 has 17 residues. Germline CDR1 reads DFQATT; CDR2 reads SNEGSKA (reference sequence). Trimming at V came to 5 bases and at J to 4 bases, leaving 11 bases not matched to a gene. CDR3 in amino acids: CSAPGLAGPLYYNEQFF. Written as DNA, the CDR3 is TGCAGTGCTCCGGGACTAGCGGGGCCACTATATTACAATGAGCAGTTCTTC.

This rearrangement joins TRBV6-1 to TRBJ1-5, with 8 bases matching TRBD1. CDR3 size: 14 residues. CDR1 and CDR2 from the germline V gene are MNHNS and SASEGT. Trimming removed 5 bases from V and 6 bases from J; junction bases left unmatched: 6. The CDR3 loop reads CASSSRQGSQPQHF. The CDR3, as DNA: TGTGCCAGCAGTTCCCGACAGGGGAGTCAGCCCCAGCATTTT.

This clonotype appeared a few times. V is TRBV12-3 or TRBV12-4 and J is TRBJ2-2; D remains ambiguous. The CDR3 extends over 13 amino acids. The ends were cut back, 6 bases at V and 3 bases at J, with 8 bases in the middle. CDR3 sequence (DNA): TGTGCCAGCAGCACGTTAGACACCGGGGAGCTGTTTTTT. It codes for CASSTLDTGELFF.

The J gene is TRBJ1-4, the V gene TRBV7-7, with D maybe TRBD1 (5 bases). This CDR3 is built from 13 residues. V was cut by 3 bases and J by 8 bases, with 10 bases left in between. The germline V gene has CDR1 SSHAT and CDR2 FNYEAQ (reference sequence). CDR3 in amino acids: CASSLRGGEKLFF. CDR3 coding DNA: TGTGCCAGCAGCTTGAGGGGAGGAGAAAAACTGTTTTTT. Together with reference TRBV7-7 and TRBJ1-4, the CDR3 gives the full variable domain: GAGVSQSPRYKVTKRGQDVTLRCDPISSHATLYWYQQALGQGPEFLTYFNYEAQPDKSGLPSDRFSAERPEGSISTLTIQRTEQRDSAMYRCASSLRGGEKLFFGSGTQLSVL.

The chain recombines TRBV18 with TRBJ1-5; 8 nucleotides align to TRBD1. The CDR3 totals 15 residues. CDR1 KGHSH and CDR2 LQKENI come from the germline V gene. The V and J ends lost 6 bases and 7 bases, in that order; junction bases with no gene match: 11. The CDR3 is CASSQETGGKQPQHF. Written as DNA, the CDR3 is TGTGCCAGCTCCCAGGAAACAGGGGGTAAACAGCCCCAGCATTTT.

The chain combines TRBV7-6 with TRBJ1-6; 8 bases match TRBD1. This CDR3 has 15 residues. After removal of 5 bases from V and 10 bases from J, the junction contained 10 bases not matched to a gene. CDR1 and CDR2 from the germline V gene are SGHVS and FNYEAQ. CDR3 protein: CASSRTGTGRSPLHF. In nucleotides, the CDR3 is TGTGCCAGCAGCCGTACCGGGACAGGTCGGTCACCCCTCCACTTT.

This clonotype was recorded a few times. V and J are TRBV6-4 and TRBJ1-1; the D is unclear. V was cut by 4 bases and J by 5 bases, with 11 bases left in between. From germline, CDR1 is MRHNA and CDR2 SNTAGT. CDR3 length equals 13 residues. CDR3 loop: CASSVEDGTEAFF. The CDR3 DNA reads as TGTGCCAGCAGTGTAGAGGACGGAACTGAAGCTTTCTTT.

This clonotype was seen only once. This chain links TRBV7-9 with TRBJ2-3; 7 bases match TRBD1. The CDR3 totals 15 residues. Germline trimming cut 5 bases from V and 0 bases from J; bases unmatched to any gene: 5. Germline loops: CDR1 SEHNR, CDR2 FQNEAQ (reference sequence). The CDR3 coding sequence is TGTGCCAGCAGCCCCGGGACAGCGAGCACAGATACGCAGTATTTT. Its translation is CASSPGTASTDTQYF.

Turning to this clonotype: The junction shows a germline mismatch at one end, possibly a read error. The rearrangement joins TRBV4-2 to TRBJ1-2, with a possible D match to TRBD1 (6 bases). Germline CDR1 reads LGHNA; CDR2 reads YNFKEQ. The CDR3 has 14 amino acids. CDR3 DNA: TGTGCCAGCGGCCAAGTACAGGGAAACTATGGCTACACCTTC. Amino acid sequence: CASGQVQGNYGYTF.

The chain couples TRBV12-3 or TRBV12-4 to TRBJ1-4; 8 positions match TRBD1. V dropped 5 bases and J dropped 3; count of bases not matched to a gene: 5. CDR3 size: 15 residues. CDR3 nucleotides: TGTGCCAGCAGTCGACAGGGGTCGGCTAATGAAAAACTGTTTTTT. This codes for CASSRQGSANEKLFF.

V usage is TRBV20-1 and J usage is TRBJ2-1, with 7 bases aligning to TRBD1. The length of the CDR3 is 12 residues. Trimming removed 7 bases from V and 1 base from J; junction bases left unmatched: 1. Germline V CDR1 and CDR2: DFQATT, SNEGSKA (reference sequence). The CDR3 DNA sequence: TGCAGTGGGGGACAGTCCTACAATGAGCAGTTCTTC. Amino acids: CSGGQSYNEQFF.

This clonotype has a handful of counts. The rearrangement uses TRBV20-1 and TRBJ1-1; TRBD1 matches at 7 bases. Germline V CDR1 and CDR2: DFQATT, SNEGSKA (reference sequence). The CDR3 length is 15 residues. The ends lost 2 bases at V and 1 base at J; junction bases unmatched: 7. As DNA, the CDR3 is TGCAGTGCTAGATGGGACAGCCAATGGAACACTGAAGCTTTCTTT. Its protein product is CSARWDSQWNTEAFF.

This clonotype was detected ten times or more. CDR3 coding DNA: TGCAGCGTTGAAGGTGAAAAACTGTTTTTT. As protein: CSVEGEKLFF. The chain employs TRBV29-1 and TRBJ1-4, with D unclear. Germline CDR1 and CDR2: SQVTM and ANQGSEA. V dropped 1 base and J dropped 7 bases, with 1 base sitting between them. The CDR3 has 10 residues. Full variable domain (rest looked up from reference TRBV29-1 and TRBJ1-4): SAVISQKPSRDICQRGTSLTIQCQVDSQVTMMFWYRQQPGQSLTLIATANQGSEATYESGFVIDKFPISRPNLTFSTLTVSNMSPEDSSIYLCSVEGEKLFFGSGTQLSVL.

The chain carries TRBV18 and TRBJ1-5; D possibly corresponds to TRBD1 (6 bases). CDR1 KGHSH and CDR2 LQKENI come from the germline V gene. This CDR3 is 15 amino acids long. V dropped 2 bases and J dropped 6 bases, with 14 bases sitting between them. CDR3 amino acids: CASSPEAGVGQPQHF. In nucleotides, the CDR3 is TGTGCCAGCTCACCAGAGGCAGGGGTGGGTCAGCCCCAGCATTTT. Together with reference TRBV18 and TRBJ1-5, the CDR3 gives the full variable domain: NAGVMQNPRHLVRRRGQEARLRCSPMKGHSHVYWYRQLPEEGLKFMVYLQKENIIDESGMPKERFSAEFPKEGPSILRIQQVVRGDSAAYFCASSPEAGVGQPQHFGDGTRLSIL.

This clonotype appeared a few times. This chain links TRBV6-2 or TRBV6-3 with TRBJ1-4, with D uncertain. The CDR3 consists of 15 residues. V was trimmed by 2 bases and J by 3 bases, leaving 10 bases between them. CDR1 and CDR2 from the germline V gene are MNHEY and SVGEGT. The chain's CDR3 is CASSYLDRANEKLFF. The DNA for the CDR3 is TGTGCCAGCAGTTACCTTGATCGGGCTAATGAAAAACTGTTTTTT.

This clonotype occurred a few times. The chain combines TRBV11-1 with TRBJ2-7; D remains unclear. Trimming stripped 3 bases from V and 1 base from J, with 7 bases between. Germline-derived CDR1 and CDR2 are SGHAT and FQDESV (reference sequence). The CDR3 extends over 13 amino acids. CDR3 protein: CASSLTPSYEQYF. The CDR3 DNA sequence: TGTGCCAGCAGCTTGACACCGTCCTACGAGCAGTACTTC.

This clonotype was picked up a small number of times. V and J are TRBV2 and TRBJ2-7, with 11 bases fitting TRBD1. The CDR3 is 14 amino acids. Germline values: CDR1 SNHLY, CDR2 FYNNEI. V gave up 4 bases and J gave up 3 bases; unmatched junction bases: 2. The CDR3 reads CASSGGTGGYEQYF. The CDR3 DNA follows: TGTGCCAGCAGTGGAGGGACAGGGGGCTACGAGCAGTACTTC.

This chain links TRBV9 with TRBJ2-1; D possibly matches TRBD1 or TRBD2 (5 bases each). The CDR3 runs to 15 residues. Germline V lookup: CDR1 SGDLS, CDR2 YYNGEE. Trimming removed 4 bases from V and 2 bases from J, with 13 bases in between. CDR3 region: CASSYRDETYNEQFF. In DNA, the CDR3 is TGTGCCAGCAGCTACCGGGACGAAACCTACAATGAGCAGTTCTTC.

This clonotype has ten or more counts. This chain uses TRBV5-1 with TRBJ2-3, with D tentatively TRBD2 (6 bases). Germline V gene data show CDR1 as SGHRS and CDR2 as YFSETQ. The length of the CDR3 is 14 residues. V lost 5 bases to trimming and J lost 2 bases, with 12 bases between them. Here the CDR3 DNA reads TGCGCCAGCAGTCGATGGGGGGACACAGATACGCAGTATTTT. Protein sequence: CASSRWGDTDTQYF.

The table lists this clonotype with a few counts. The J gene is TRBJ1-4, the V gene TRBV12-3 or TRBV12-4, with no clear D. The V and J ends lost 3 bases and 6 bases respectively, with 8 bases between them. This CDR3 is built from 13 residues. CDR3: CASSLTAYEKLFF. For the CDR3, the DNA is TGTGCCAGCAGTTTGACGGCGTATGAAAAACTGTTTTTT.

This clonotype was seen a handful of times. This rearrangement joins TRBV6-5 to TRBJ1-2, with 8 bases fitting TRBD1. The CDR3 has 13 amino acids. V was pared by 10 bases and J by 3 bases, with 7 bases of the junction left unmatched. Germline-derived CDR1 and CDR2 are MNHEY and SVGAGI. DNA for the CDR3: TGTGCCACCTCGACAGGGGTTCACTATGGCTACACCTTC. Translating gives CATSTGVHYGYTF.

The rearrangement links TRBV5-1 to TRBJ2-4, with D possibly being TRBD1 or TRBD2 (5 bases each). The V end lost 1 base, the J end lost 4 bases, and 15 bases lay between the germline ends. This CDR3 contains 16 residues. Germline assignment: CDR1 SGHRS and CDR2 YFSETQ. The CDR3 nucleotides are TGCGCCAGCAGCTTGAGGATGGGGGTAGGGAAAAACATTCAGTACTTC. It encodes CASSLRMGVGKNIQYF. The complete variable domain, with remaining parts taken from reference TRBV5-1 and TRBJ2-4, reads KAGVTQTPRYLIKTRGQQVTLSCSPISGHRSVSWYQQTPGQGLQFLFEYFSETQRNKGNFPGRFSGRQFSNSRSEMNVSTLELGDSALYLCASSLRMGVGKNIQYFGAGTRLSVL.

The table lists this clonotype with a few counts. The gene calls are TRBV10-3 and TRBJ1-2, with TRBD1 matching 8 bases. V lost 4 bases and J lost 1; bases outside the gene matches: 5. Germline V gene data show CDR1 as ENHRY and CDR2 as SYGVKD. The CDR3 is 15 residues long. Written as DNA, the CDR3 is TGTGCCATCAGTGGAGTGGGACAGGTTAACTATGGCTACACCTTC. This codes for CAISGVGQVNYGYTF.

The chain uses TRBV4-2 and TRBJ2-5; 9 bases match TRBD1. V dropped 0 bases and J dropped 6; count of bases not matched to a gene: 8. The CDR3 has 16 residues. Per germline, CDR1 LGHNA and CDR2 YNFKEQ. The CDR3 region has the DNA TGTGCCAGCAGCCAAGAGGACAGGGGCAACCTACAGACCCAGTACTTC. This encodes CASSQEDRGNLQTQYF.

The chain uses TRBV7-8 and TRBJ1-4, with 7 bases fitting TRBD1. CDR3 size: 14 residues. Germline V gene data show CDR1 as SGHVS and CDR2 as FQNEAQ. V lost 5 bases, J lost 4 bases, and 4 bases stayed unmatched. CDR3 bases: TGTGCCAGCAGCGCCCGGGACAGTAATGAAAAACTGTTTTTT. Encoded protein: CASSARDSNEKLFF.

A few counts support this clonotype. This chain links TRBV5-6 with TRBJ2-5; D perhaps matches TRBD2 (6 bases). The CDR3 covers 12 residues. CDR1 and CDR2 from the germline V gene are SGHDT and YYEEEE. V was clipped by 0 bases and J by 7 bases, with 7 bases between them. CDR3 DNA sequence: TGTGCCAGCAGCTTGGCCGGGGGGACCCAGTACTTC. Its protein product is CASSLAGGTQYF. The full variable domain, with the rest looked up from reference TRBV5-6 and TRBJ2-5, is DAGVTQSPTHLIKTRGQQVTLRCSPKSGHDTVSWYQQALGQGPQFIFQYYEEEERQRGNFPDRFSGHQFPNYSSELNVNALLLGDSALYLCASSLAGGTQYFGPGTRLLVL.

J is TRBJ2-1 and V is TRBV11-2; 9 nucleotides line up with TRBD2. Looked up from germline, CDR1 is SGHAT and CDR2 is FQNNGV. The ends lost 8 bases at V and 9 bases at J; junction bases unmatched: 14. This CDR3 spans 15 amino acids. In DNA, the CDR3 is TGTGCCAGCCTGCGCGCCCTAGCGGGGTTGCGTGAGCAGTTCTTC. It specifies CASLRALAGLREQFF. Based on the CDR3 plus reference TRBV11-2 and TRBJ2-1, the full variable domain is EAGVAQSPRYKIIEKRQSVAFWCNPISGHATLYWYQQILGQGPKLLIQFQNNGVVDDSQLPKDRFSAERLKGVDSTLKIQPAKLEDSAVYLCASLRALAGLREQFFGPGTRLTVL.